This T cell receptor beta chain originates from a study of cytomegalovirus exposure and HLA in healthy donors. The PCR made use of 60 Vbeta and 13 Jbeta primers. The method was immunoSEQ multiplex PCR; TCRdb's version includes in-frame clones alone and lacks a portion of them. The table gives 90,000 to 150,000 clones; the top ten clones make up roughly 4% of it. Germline V CDR1 and CDR2: SGHAT, FQNNGV. The CDR3 is made up of 14 amino acids. With V trimmed by 5 bases and J by 3 bases, 5 bases remained unmatched. The clonotype was recovered from a man aged 18 to 35 in good health and CMV-seronegative. V and J are TRBV11-2 and TRBJ1-1; 8 bases map to TRBD1. Sample: PBMCs. The CDR3, as DNA: TGTGCCAGCAGCACGGACAGGGTCCACACTGAAGCTTTCTTT. This sequence encodes CASSTDRVHTEAFF.